Many counts were recorded for the clone carrying this TCR beta chain. CDR3 length: 13 residues. Deletions cut 8 bases from V and 8 bases from J, with 18 bases between. In germline, CDR1 is MNHEY, CDR2 SMNVEV (reference sequence). A single record per CDR3 protein comes from TCRdb applying MiXCR to the PCR reads. The sample contains 85,000 to 95,000 distinct CDR3 sequences, around a fifth of which appear only once. The record originates from a study of molecular identifiers for immune sequencing clone quantification. The chain links TRBV27 to TRBJ1-1; weak D call: TRBD1 (6 bases). Material for sequencing was naive CD8+ T cells from blood, with Jurkat cell RNA spiked in. Subset indicated: FACS-sorted CD8+CD4-CCR7+CD45RA+ naive T cells. The sequence came from a human donor in good health. Some libraries in this study had Jurkat cell RNA spiked in. The CDR3 DNA is TGTGCCAGCGGTCCACAGGGTACAGCAGAAGCTTTCTTT. Protein product: CASGPQGTAEAFF.